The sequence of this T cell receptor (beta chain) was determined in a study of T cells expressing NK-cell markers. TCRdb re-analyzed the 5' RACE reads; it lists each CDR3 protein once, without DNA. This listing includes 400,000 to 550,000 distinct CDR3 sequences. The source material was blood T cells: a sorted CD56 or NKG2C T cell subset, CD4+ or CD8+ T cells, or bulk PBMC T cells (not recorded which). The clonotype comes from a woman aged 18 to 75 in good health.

The CDR3 protein is CASSQVAGPVNEQFF. The chain links TRBV4-2 to TRBJ2-1; TCRdb gives TRBD1 as the D gene, but with no DNA this cannot be confirmed. The CDR3 has 15 amino acids. Germline CDR1 and CDR2: LGHNA and YNFKEQ.